A selection of T cell receptor beta chains follows, all from one sample in a study of T cell changes during pregnancy in multiple sclerosis. The repertoire was sequenced with immunoSEQ multiplex PCR; TCRdb's copy has only in-frame clones and lacks some. The profile covers under 55,000 clones, with approximately 91% appearing a single time and around 0.61% taken by the ten largest. Sequenced here: CD4+ T cells from peripheral blood mononuclear cells, sampled after pregnancy. The origin of the receptors is a female donor in good health, enrolled as a control in a pregnancy study. Each CDR3 is given with its conserved first and last residue. A D gene is named only where the DNA matches it firmly. Some rows mark clone size as missing; the rest say once, few, many or name a class of expanded clone.

j_call	v_call	clone_size	d_call	cdr3_aa	cdr3_nt
TRBJ2-7	TRBV7-9	-	-	CASSRGSWVSYEQYF	TGTGCCAGCAGCCGGGGGTCGTGGGTCTCCTACGAGCAGTACTTC
TRBJ1-6	TRBV23-1	-	TRBD1	CASSHSGTGAVPGNSPLHF	TGCGCCAGCAGTCATTCCGGGACAGGGGCCGTCCCGGGGAATTCACCCCTCCACTTT
TRBJ2-2	TRBV19	-	-	CASSAQQTNTGELFF	TGTGCCAGTAGTGCACAACAGACGAACACCGGGGAGCTGTTTTTT
TRBJ2-7	TRBV2	once	-	CASGGRGQGSYEQYF	TGTGCCAGCGGGGGGCGGGGGCAGGGAAGTTACGAGCAGTACTTC
TRBJ2-7	TRBV2	-	TRBD1	CASSVGAGGVYEQYF	TGTGCCAGCAGTGTAGGAGCAGGGGGTGTCTACGAGCAGTACTTC
TRBJ2-7	TRBV9	-	TRBD1	CASSPGTEPIYEQYF	TGTGCCAGCAGCCCCGGGACAGAGCCTATCTACGAGCAGTACTTC
TRBJ1-5	TRBV5-6	-	-	CASSLVGQPQHF	TGTGCCAGCAGCTTGGTCGGTCAGCCCCAGCATTTT
TRBJ2-2	TRBV19	-	-	CASMVETGELFF	TGTGCCAGTATGGTAGAAACCGGGGAGCTGTTTTTT
TRBJ2-7	TRBV9	-	TRBD1	CASSSRGQGTYEQYF	TGTGCCAGCAGCTCGAGAGGACAGGGGACCTACGAGCAGTACTTC
TRBJ2-2	TRBV5-4	-	TRBD2	CASSTDRGGTGELFF	TGTGCCAGCAGCACGGACCGGGGGGGCACCGGGGAGCTGTTTTTT
TRBJ2-7	TRBV30	-	-	CAWSVHAGYEQYF	TGTGCCTGGAGTGTACATGCGGGCTACGAGCAGTACTTC
TRBJ2-3	TRBV6-1	once	-	CASKRSDRTDTQYF	TGTGCCAGCAAGAGGAGCGACCGCACAGATACGCAGTATTTT
TRBJ2-3	TRBV6-5	-	-	CASSRLALTDTQYF	TGTGCCAGCAGCCGTCTAGCGTTGACAGATACGCAGTATTTT
TRBJ2-5	TRBV6-5	-	-	CASSYRASFGETQYF	TGTGCCAGCAGTTACAGGGCTAGCTTTGGAGAGACCCAGTACTTC
TRBJ1-2	TRBV28	-	-	CASSLTGSNGYTF	TGTGCCAGCAGCCTCACAGGGAGCAATGGCTACACCTTC
TRBJ1-1	TRBV5-4	-	TRBD1	CASSRTGALGTEAFF	TGTGCCAGCAGCCGGACAGGGGCTCTTGGCACTGAAGCTTTCTTT
TRBJ1-3	TRBV7-6	-	TRBD1	CASSPPGTGGNTIYF	TGTGCCAGCAGCCCACCAGGGACAGGGGGAAACACCATATATTTT
TRBJ2-3	TRBV18	-	-	CASSQQGASTDTQYF	TGTGCCAGCTCACAACAGGGTGCTAGCACAGATACGCAGTATTTT
TRBJ2-7	TRBV6-5	-	-	CASSYSGTHSYEQYF	TGTGCCAGCAGTTACTCGGGGACTCATTCCTACGAGCAGTACTTC
TRBJ2-2	TRBV27	-	-	CASSPGNTGELFF	TGTGCCAGCAGCCCCGGTAACACCGGGGAGCTGTTTTTT
TRBJ1-5	TRBV19	-	-	CASSMDKRFSVDNQPQHF	TGTGCCAGTAGTATGGATAAGAGGTTCTCGGTTGACAATCAGCCCCAGCATTTT
TRBJ1-3	TRBV28	-	TRBD1	CASSLWALTGQGTGNTIYF	TGTGCCAGCAGTTTATGGGCCTTAACGGGACAGGGGACCGGAAACACCATATATTTT
TRBJ1-2	TRBV4-1	-	TRBD1	CASSQGQGASYGYTF	TGCGCCAGCAGCCAAGGACAGGGGGCATCCTATGGCTACACCTTC
TRBJ2-2	TRBV4-1	-	-	CASSQPSRGMIGELFF	TGCGCCAGCAGCCAACCTTCCCGAGGGATGATCGGGGAGCTGTTTTTT
TRBJ2-4	TRBV27	-	TRBD2	CASSSNGGAKNIQYF	TGTGCCAGCAGTTCAAACGGGGGGGCCAAAAACATTCAGTACTTC
TRBJ1-5	TRBV30	-	TRBD1	CAYEKDRKDQPQHF	TGTGCCTACGAAAAGGACAGGAAAGATCAGCCCCAGCATTTT
TRBJ2-2	TRBV19	-	TRBD1	CASRNRDRGRELFF	TGTGCCAGTAGAAACCGGGACAGGGGGCGGGAGCTGTTTTTT
TRBJ2-5	TRBV29-1	-	-	CSVRQSYQETQYF	TGCAGCGTCCGCCAGTCGTACCAAGAGACCCAGTACTTC
TRBJ2-3	TRBV6-1	once	-	CASSVRRTDTQYF	TGTGCCAGCAGTGTGCGGCGCACAGATACGCAGTATTTT
TRBJ2-5	TRBV2	-	TRBD1	CASSDTGTVALGTQYF	TGTGCCAGCAGCGACACCGGGACAGTGGCCTTGGGGACCCAGTACTTC
TRBJ2-3	TRBV4-2	-	-	CASSQVEWDTQYF	TGTGCCAGCAGCCAAGTCGAGTGGGATACGCAGTATTTT
TRBJ2-5	TRBV7-2	-	TRBD1	CASSLAGQRETQYF	TGTGCCAGCAGCTTAGCGGGACAGAGAGAGACCCAGTACTTC
TRBJ1-2	TRBV19	-	TRBD1	CASSTGVGPIYGYTF	TGTGCCAGCTCGACAGGGGTTGGCCCCATCTATGGCTACACCTTC